Following are 25 T cell receptor beta chains from one sample sequenced in a study of shared clonotypes between healthy human individuals. Sequenced by immunoSEQ multiplex PCR; TCRdb stores in-frame clones only, minus some. The sample lists fewer than 200,000 clones; 66% were seen once. Input material: memory CD4+ T cells sorted from blood. Indicated subset: CD45RA-negative fraction. All receptors derive from a man aged 25 to 45 in good health.

This clone was found once. The chain is built from TRBV9 and TRBJ2-5; TRBD1 agrees at 8 bases. V shed 4 bases, J shed 4 bases, and the junction held 12 bases outside the gene matches. This CDR3 spans 16 amino acids. Looked up from germline, CDR1 is SGDLS and CDR2 is YYNGEE. The CDR3 region is CASSPRVGQVGETQYF. The CDR3 DNA reads as TGTGCCAGCAGCCCCCGGGTGGGACAGGTTGGAGAGACCCAGTACTTC.

A note on this clone: A read error may produce the germline difference seen at one junction end. The chain uses TRBV7-7 and TRBJ2-1; D unresolved. CDR3 length equals 13 residues. Per germline, CDR1 SSHAT and CDR2 FNYEAQ (reference sequence). CDR3 amino acids: CASSPSSYNEQFF. CDR3 bases: TGTGCTAGCAGTCCTAGCTCCTACAATGAGCAGTTCTTC. Based on the CDR3 plus reference TRBV7-7 and TRBJ2-1, the full variable domain is GAGVSQSPRYKVTKRGQDVTLRCDPISSHATLYWYQQALGQGPEFLTYFNYEAQPDKSGLPSDRFSAERPEGSISTLTIQRTEQRDSAMYRCASSPSSYNEQFFGPGTRLTVL.

The chain joins TRBV11-2 to TRBJ2-5, with 13 bases that match TRBD2. Trimming removed 1 base from V and 2 bases from J; junction bases left unmatched: 1. The CDR3 is 16 residues long. The V gene's germline CDR1 is SGHAT and CDR2 FQNNGV. For the CDR3, the DNA is TGTGCCAGCAGCTTAGGACTAGCGGGAGGACAAGAGACCCAGTACTTC. It codes for CASSLGLAGGQETQYF.

V and J are TRBV15 and TRBJ2-7, with TRBD2 identical over 11 bases. The CDR3 has 18 residues. The trim removed 2 bases at V and 2 bases at J, leaving 11 bases unmatched. From germline, CDR1 is LNHNV and CDR2 YYDKDF (reference sequence). The CDR3 DNA sequence: TGTGCCACCAGCAGATCCCCCGGGACTAGCGGTTCTACCTACGAGCAGTACTTC. Protein product: CATSRSPGTSGSTYEQYF.

The V call is TRBV5-4, the J call TRBJ1-2; unclear D gene. This CDR3 spans 15 amino acids. From germline, CDR1 is SGHNT and CDR2 YYREEE (reference sequence). Deletions cut 4 bases from V and 2 bases from J, with 15 bases between. Here the CDR3 reads CASSLDPRSNYGYTF. DNA for the CDR3: TGTGCCAGCAGCCTTGACCCCAGGTCCAACTATGGCTACACCTTC.

V usage is TRBV27 and J usage is TRBJ1-1; unclear D gene. Germline assignment: CDR1 MNHEY and CDR2 SMNVEV (reference sequence). Trimming removed 5 bases from V and 4 bases from J, with 17 bases in between. This CDR3 comprises 15 residues. The CDR3 DNA reads TGTGCCAGCAGTGCCAGACTCTCGCGGGGCACTGAAGCTTTCTTT. It codes for CASSARLSRGTEAFF.

The V call is TRBV5-4, the J call TRBJ2-5; D is uncertain. Germline loops: CDR1 SGHNT, CDR2 YYREEE (reference sequence). The CDR3 sequence is 16 residues long. The V gene lost 0 bases and the J gene lost 1 base, with 13 bases spanning the gap. The CDR3 protein is CASSLAGSRFQETQYF. CDR3 in DNA: TGTGCCAGCAGCTTGGCTGGTAGCAGGTTCCAAGAGACCCAGTACTTC.

This clone occurred once. The genes are TRBV5-4 and TRBJ2-5; the match to TRBD1 covers 7 bases. This CDR3 has 13 residues. The V segment lost 4 bases and the J segment 2 bases; nucleotides outside the gene matches: 2. Germline loops: CDR1 SGHNT, CDR2 YYREEE (reference sequence). CDR3 sequence reads: CASSRGQQETQYF. The CDR3 coding sequence is TGTGCCAGCAGCCGGGGACAGCAAGAGACCCAGTACTTC.

This clone was observed a handful of times. This chain links TRBV25-1 with TRBJ1-2; the match to TRBD1 covers 8 bases. Trimming cost V 1 base and J 3 bases; bases outside gene matches: 7. This CDR3 is built from 16 residues. Germline values: CDR1 MGHDK, CDR2 SYGVNS. The CDR3 loop is CASSESGRGRDYGYTF. CDR3 nucleotide sequence: TGTGCCAGCAGTGAATCTGGCAGGGGGCGCGACTATGGCTACACCTTC.

This clone was counted a single time. The chain is built from TRBV11-3 and TRBJ2-3; TRBD2 matches 12 bases. The CDR3 is 17 amino acids. V gave up 1 base and J gave up 5 bases; unmatched junction bases: 7. CDR1 and CDR2 (germline): SGHNT, YENEEA. DNA for the CDR3: TGTGCCAGCAGCTTAGGGGCCCTAGCGGGAGGGAGAGATACGCAGTATTTT. Protein product: CASSLGALAGGRDTQYF.

The rearrangement uses TRBV5-1 and TRBJ1-5; TRBD1 is a possible D gene (6 bases). The germline gives CDR1 SGHRS, CDR2 YFSETQ. The CDR3 is 15 amino acids. Trimming left V 4 bases short and J 0 bases short, with 11 bases between. CDR3 in amino acids: CASSGGGNSNQPQHF. DNA of the CDR3: TGCGCCAGCAGCGGAGGGGGAAATAGCAATCAGCCCCAGCATTTT.

This clone was seen just once. The rearrangement joins TRBV28 to TRBJ2-7; D gene unclear. V shed 1 base and J shed 4 bases, with 14 bases lying between them. Germline V gene sequence: CDR1 MDHEN, CDR2 SYDVKM. The CDR3 sequence is 15 residues long. DNA of the CDR3: TGTGCCAGCAGTTTATCCAGGTTCCCCCAATACGAGCAGTACTTC. It is translated as CASSLSRFPQYEQYF.

This clone came up many times. The V gene is TRBV7-2, the J gene TRBJ2-1; 8 positions agree with TRBD1. The trim removed 3 bases at V and 15 bases at J, leaving 10 bases unmatched. The germline V gene has CDR1 SGHTA and CDR2 FQGNSA. The CDR3 is 13 amino acids. The chain's CDR3 is CASSFGPDRGPFF. The CDR3 DNA reads TGTGCCAGCAGCTTTGGGCCCGACAGGGGTCCGTTCTTC.

This clone was detected a few times. V gene TRBV28 combines with J gene TRBJ1-1; possible D gene TRBD1, 6 bases. Germline V CDR1 and CDR2: MDHEN, SYDVKM. The CDR3 has 12 residues. Between the trimmed V and J ends, which lost 2 bases and 6 bases, there was a span of 7 bases. CDR3 protein: CASSLTGPEAFF. CDR3 sequence (DNA): TGTGCCAGCAGTTTAACAGGGCCTGAAGCTTTCTTT.

The chain is built from TRBV7-3 and TRBJ2-3, with D possibly being TRBD1 or TRBD2 (6 bases each). Deletions cut 5 bases from V and 2 bases from J, with 20 bases between. CDR3 length: 17 amino acids. CDR1 SGHTA and CDR2 FQGTGA come from the germline V gene. CDR3 nucleotides: TGTGCCAGCAGCCGCTCCGGGGGCAGGGGCCCCACAGATACGCAGTATTTT. Translating gives CASSRSGGRGPTDTQYF.

V usage is TRBV6-5 and J usage is TRBJ2-7, with 12 bases identical to TRBD2. Germline V CDR1 and CDR2: MNHEY, SVGAGI. This CDR3 region has 13 residues. V trimming: 8 bases; J trimming: 3 bases; junction bases outside the gene matches: 2. The CDR3 nucleotides are TGTGCCAGCCGGACTAGCGGGATCTACGAGCAGTACTTC. It encodes CASRTSGIYEQYF.

This CDR3 is CASSAHTLAGGSNEQFF. The CDR3 DNA sequence: TGTGCCAGCAGCGCTCACACGCTAGCGGGAGGGAGCAATGAGCAGTTCTTC. This rearrangement joins TRBV9 to TRBJ2-1; TRBD2 agrees at 12 bases. Losses at the gene ends were 3 bases for V and 6 bases for J; bases not matched to a gene: 10. Germline V lookup: CDR1 SGDLS, CDR2 YYNGEE. The CDR3 totals 17 residues.

The V gene is TRBV29-1, the J gene TRBJ1-1; D unresolved. Looked up from germline, CDR1 is SQVTM and CDR2 is ANQGSEA. The CDR3 is 10 amino acids. The V end lost 7 bases, the J end lost 0 bases, and 3 bases lay between the germline ends. The CDR3 region is CSGMNTEAFF. CDR3 in DNA: TGCAGCGGGATGAACACTGAAGCTTTCTTT.

The chain couples TRBV6-6 to TRBJ1-1; D is undetermined. The CDR3 totals 13 residues. V shed 7 bases and J shed 2 bases, with 11 bases lying between them. Germline CDR1 is MNHNY and CDR2 is SVGAGI (reference sequence). Here the CDR3 reads CASMTPSNTEAFF. CDR3 DNA: TGTGCCAGCATGACCCCATCTAACACTGAAGCTTTCTTT.

This chain joins TRBV19 and TRBJ2-1, with 7 bases aligning to TRBD1. After removal of 3 bases from V and 7 bases from J, the junction contained 6 bases not matched to a gene. The CDR3 totals 14 residues. Germline CDR1 is LNHDA and CDR2 is SQIVND (reference sequence). The CDR3 DNA follows: TGTGCCAGTAGTATCCACAGGGGTAGAAATGAGCAGTTCTTC. Translation: CASSIHRGRNEQFF.

The chain combines TRBV7-8 with TRBJ2-1; 8 nucleotides line up with TRBD1. This CDR3 region has 16 residues. With 2 bases clipped from V and 4 bases from J, the junction kept 7 bases outside the gene matches. Germline V gene sequence: CDR1 SGHVS, CDR2 FQNEAQ. The DNA for the CDR3 is TGTGCCAGCAGCTTAATAGGGGGGACAGGTTACAATGAGCAGTTCTTC. This encodes CASSLIGGTGYNEQFF.

The J gene is TRBJ1-1, the V gene TRBV6-5; D not resolved. This CDR3 is built from 15 residues. Germline V gives CDR1 MNHEY, CDR2 SVGAGI. V was cut by 7 bases and J by 4 bases, with 19 bases left in between. The CDR3 region has the DNA TGTGCCAGCACTGGCGTCGGGGTTGCAATCACTGAAGCTTTCTTT. Protein sequence: CASTGVGVAITEAFF.

The sample holds a few counts of this clone. The V call is TRBV2, the J call TRBJ2-7; 9 bases agree with TRBD1. The V gene's germline CDR1 is SNHLY and CDR2 FYNNEI. The CDR3 loop spans 14 amino acids. V dropped 7 bases and J dropped 0; count of bases not matched to a gene: 4. The CDR3 loop reads CASTGDRASYEQYF. The CDR3 nucleotides are TGTGCCAGCACTGGGGACAGGGCCTCCTACGAGCAGTACTTC.

J is TRBJ2-7 and V is TRBV9; no firm D call. V lost 2 bases, J lost 4 bases, and 16 bases lay in between. The CDR3 spans 15 residues. Germline values: CDR1 SGDLS, CDR2 YYNGEE. As DNA, the CDR3 is TGTGCCAGCAGCGTGGCATCCGGTGGTCATTACGAGCAGTACTTC. Its translation is CASSVASGGHYEQYF. Based on the CDR3 plus reference TRBV9 and TRBJ2-7, the full variable domain is DSGVTQTPKHLITATGQRVTLRCSPRSGDLSVYWYQQSLDQGLQFLIQYYNGEERAKGNILERFSAQQFPDLHSELNLSSLELGDSALYFCASSVASGGHYEQYFGPGTRLTVT.

The rearrangement joins TRBV5-4 to TRBJ2-2, with a weak D call TRBD1 (5 bases). The V end lost 4 bases, the J end lost 4 bases, and 8 bases lay between the germline ends. Germline assignment: CDR1 SGHNT and CDR2 YYREEE (reference sequence). The CDR3 covers 13 residues. CDR3 sequence (DNA): TGTGCCAGCAGCCCCCAGGGCACCGGGGAGCTGTTTTTT. This codes for CASSPQGTGELFF.